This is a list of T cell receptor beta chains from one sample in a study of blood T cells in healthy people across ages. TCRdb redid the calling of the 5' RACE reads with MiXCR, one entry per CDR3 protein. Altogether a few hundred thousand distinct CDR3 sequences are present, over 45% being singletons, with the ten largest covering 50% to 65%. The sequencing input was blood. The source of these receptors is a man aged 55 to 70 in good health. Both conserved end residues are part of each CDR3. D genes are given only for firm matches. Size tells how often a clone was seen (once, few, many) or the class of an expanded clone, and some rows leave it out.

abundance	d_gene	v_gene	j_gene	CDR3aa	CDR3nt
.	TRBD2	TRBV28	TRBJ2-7	CASSSPSGGPLEQYF	TGTGCCAGCAGTTCCCCTAGCGGGGGCCCTCTCGAGCAGTACTTC
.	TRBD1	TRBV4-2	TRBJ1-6	CASSQATGDASPLHF	TGTGCCAGCAGCCAAGCCACAGGGGATGCTTCACCCCTCCACTTT
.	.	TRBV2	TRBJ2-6	CASSEAPPGSSGANVLTF	TGTGCCAGCAGTGAAGCGCCCCCAGGAAGCTCTGGGGCCAACGTCCTGACTTTC
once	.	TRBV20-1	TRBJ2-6	CSARVAMSGANVLTF	TGCAGTGCTAGAGTGGCTATGTCTGGGGCCAACGTCCTGACTTTC
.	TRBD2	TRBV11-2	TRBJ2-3	CASSDYSGRAADTQYF	TGTGCCAGCAGCGACTATAGCGGGAGGGCCGCAGATACGCAGTATTTT
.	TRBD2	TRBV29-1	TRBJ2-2	CSVAGTTSTTGELFF	TGCAGCGTTGCCGGGACTACATCTACCACCGGGGAGCTGTTTTTT
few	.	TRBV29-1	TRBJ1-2	CSGRDERSNYGYTF	TGCAGCGGCCGGGACGAACGTTCTAACTATGGCTACACCTTC
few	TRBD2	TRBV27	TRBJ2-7	CASSRTSGTSYEQYF	TGTGCCAGCAGTAGGACTAGCGGGACGTCCTACGAGCAGTACTTC
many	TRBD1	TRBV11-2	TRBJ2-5	CASSPLGVLQGEQYF	TGTGCCAGCAGCCCCCTAGGAGTCCTTCAGGGGGAGCAGTACTTC
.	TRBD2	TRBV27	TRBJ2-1	CASSGARIAGIRGEQFF	TGTGCCAGCAGTGGAGCTAGGATAGCGGGGATCCGGGGTGAGCAGTTCTTC
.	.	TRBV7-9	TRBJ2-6	CASSLGRTSSGANVLTF	TGTGCCAGCAGCTTAGGACGGACTTCCTCTGGGGCCAACGTCCTGACTTTC
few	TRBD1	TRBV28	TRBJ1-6	CASSTTGTNSPLHF	TGTGCCAGCAGCACGACAGGGACAAATTCACCCCTCCACTTT
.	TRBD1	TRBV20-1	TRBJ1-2	CSARDEGAEGGYTF	TGCAGTGCTAGAGATGAGGGGGCGGAGGGTGGCTACACCTTC
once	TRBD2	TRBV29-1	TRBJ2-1	CSVRKGRAGDNEQFF	TGCAGCGTACGAAAGGGACGAGCGGGAGACAATGAGCAGTTCTTC
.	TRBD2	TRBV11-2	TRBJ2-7	CASSLDASGVDEQYF	TGTGCCAGCAGCTTAGATGCTAGCGGGGTCGACGAGCAGTACTTC
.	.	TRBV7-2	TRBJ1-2	CASSRQVGDGYTF	TGTGCCAGCAGCAGACAGGTCGGGGATGGCTACACCTTC
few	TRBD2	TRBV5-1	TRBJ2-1	CASSYTSGGASYNEQFF	TGCGCCAGCAGCTACACTAGCGGGGGGGCCTCCTACAATGAGCAGTTCTTC
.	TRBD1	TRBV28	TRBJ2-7	CASSSTGSATEQYF	TGTGCCAGCAGTTCGACAGGGTCCGCTACCGAGCAGTACTTC
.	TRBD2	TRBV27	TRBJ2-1	CASSRTLAEQFF	TGTGCCAGCAGTCGCACACTAGCGGAGCAGTTCTTC